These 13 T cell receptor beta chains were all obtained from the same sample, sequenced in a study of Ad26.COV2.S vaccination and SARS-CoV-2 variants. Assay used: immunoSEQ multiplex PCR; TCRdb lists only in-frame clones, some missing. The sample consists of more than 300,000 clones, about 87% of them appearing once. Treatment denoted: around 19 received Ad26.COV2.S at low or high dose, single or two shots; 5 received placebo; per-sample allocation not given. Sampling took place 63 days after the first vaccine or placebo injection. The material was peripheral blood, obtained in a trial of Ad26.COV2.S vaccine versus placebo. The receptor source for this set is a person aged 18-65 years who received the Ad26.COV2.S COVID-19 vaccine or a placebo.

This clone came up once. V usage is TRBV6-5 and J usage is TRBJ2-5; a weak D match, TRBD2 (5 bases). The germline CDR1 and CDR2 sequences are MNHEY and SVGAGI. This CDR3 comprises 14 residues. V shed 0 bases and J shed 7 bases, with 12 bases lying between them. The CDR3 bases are TGTGCCAGCAGTTACTCGGAGGAAGGGAGGACCCAGTACTTC. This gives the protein CASSYSEEGRTQYF.

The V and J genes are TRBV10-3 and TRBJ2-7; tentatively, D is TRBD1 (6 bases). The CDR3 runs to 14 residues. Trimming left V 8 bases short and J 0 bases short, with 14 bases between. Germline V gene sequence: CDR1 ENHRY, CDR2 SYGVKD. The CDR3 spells CAIRPGDNSYEQYF. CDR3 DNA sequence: TGTGCCATCCGCCCCGGGGACAACTCCTACGAGCAGTACTTC.

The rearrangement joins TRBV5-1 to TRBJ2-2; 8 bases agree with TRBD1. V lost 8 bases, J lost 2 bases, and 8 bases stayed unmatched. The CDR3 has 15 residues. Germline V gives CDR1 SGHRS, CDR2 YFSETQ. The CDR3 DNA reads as TGCGCCAGTTCCCCGCAGGGGGCCAACACCGGGGAGCTGTTTTTT. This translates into CASSPQGANTGELFF.

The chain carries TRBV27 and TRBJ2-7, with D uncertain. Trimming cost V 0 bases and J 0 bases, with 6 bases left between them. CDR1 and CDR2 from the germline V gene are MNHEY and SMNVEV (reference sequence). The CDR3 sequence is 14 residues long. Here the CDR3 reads CASSLSHPSYEQYF. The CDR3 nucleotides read TGTGCCAGCAGTTTATCCCATCCCTCCTACGAGCAGTACTTC.

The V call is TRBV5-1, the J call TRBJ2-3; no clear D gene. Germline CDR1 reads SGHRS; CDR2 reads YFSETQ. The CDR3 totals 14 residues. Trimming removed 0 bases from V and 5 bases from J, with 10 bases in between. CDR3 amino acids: CASSLVDRRDTQYF. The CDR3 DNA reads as TGCGCCAGCAGCTTGGTGGATCGGCGAGATACGCAGTATTTT. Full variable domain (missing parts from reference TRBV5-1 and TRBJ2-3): KAGVTQTPRYLIKTRGQQVTLSCSPISGHRSVSWYQQTPGQGLQFLFEYFSETQRNKGNFPGRFSGRQFSNSRSEMNVSTLELGDSALYLCASSLVDRRDTQYFGPGTRLTVL.

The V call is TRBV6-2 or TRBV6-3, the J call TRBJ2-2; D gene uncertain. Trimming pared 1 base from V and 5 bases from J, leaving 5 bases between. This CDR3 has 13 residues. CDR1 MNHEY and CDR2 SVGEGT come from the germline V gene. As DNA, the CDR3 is TGTGCCAGCAGTTACTTCCAGACCGGGGAGCTGTTTTTT. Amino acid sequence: CASSYFQTGELFF.

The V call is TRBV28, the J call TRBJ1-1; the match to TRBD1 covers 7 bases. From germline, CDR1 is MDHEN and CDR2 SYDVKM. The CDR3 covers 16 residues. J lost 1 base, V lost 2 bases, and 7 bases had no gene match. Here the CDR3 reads CASSLGRGLRNTEAFF. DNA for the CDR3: TGTGCCAGCAGTTTAGGCAGGGGGTTGCGGAACACTGAAGCTTTCTTT.

The CDR3 DNA sequence: TGCAGCGTTGGCGGGGGGAGAGGGGAGGGAAGTTACGAGCAGTACTTC. Residues: CSVGGGRGEGSYEQYF. The V gene is TRBV29-1, the J gene TRBJ2-7, with 8 bases lining up with TRBD2. Germline-derived CDR1 and CDR2 are SQVTM and ANQGSEA. The J segment lost 4 bases and the V segment lost 4 bases, leaving 15 bases of the junction unmatched. This CDR3 has 16 residues.

CDR3 in DNA: TGTGCCAGCAGTCCACGGGGACTAGGCTACAATGAGCAGTTCTTC. Its protein is CASSPRGLGYNEQFF. V usage is TRBV6-5 and J usage is TRBJ2-1; 8 bases map to TRBD2. The V gene's germline CDR1 is MNHEY and CDR2 SVGAGI. J lost 3 bases, V lost 5 bases, and 6 bases had no gene match. CDR3 length equals 15 residues.

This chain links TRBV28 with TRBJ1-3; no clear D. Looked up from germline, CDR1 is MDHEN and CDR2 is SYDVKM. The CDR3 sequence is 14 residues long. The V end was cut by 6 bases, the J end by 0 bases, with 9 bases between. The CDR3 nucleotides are TGTGCCAGCAGCCCCTGGAACTCTGGAAACACCATATATTTT. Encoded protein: CASSPWNSGNTIYF.

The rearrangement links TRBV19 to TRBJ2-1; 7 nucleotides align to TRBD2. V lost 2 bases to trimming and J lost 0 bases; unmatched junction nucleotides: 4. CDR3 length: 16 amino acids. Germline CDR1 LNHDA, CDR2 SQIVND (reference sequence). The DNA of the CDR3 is TGTGCCAGTAGTATAACTCTAGCGGTCTCCTACAATGAGCAGTTCTTC. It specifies CASSITLAVSYNEQFF.

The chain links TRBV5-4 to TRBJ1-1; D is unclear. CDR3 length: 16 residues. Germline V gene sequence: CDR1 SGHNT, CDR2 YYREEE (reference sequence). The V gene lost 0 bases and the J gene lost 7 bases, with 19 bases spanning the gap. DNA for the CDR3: TGTGCCAGCAGCTTGGTTGGCCGGACTAGGATGAATGAAGCTTTCTTT. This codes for CASSLVGRTRMNEAFF.

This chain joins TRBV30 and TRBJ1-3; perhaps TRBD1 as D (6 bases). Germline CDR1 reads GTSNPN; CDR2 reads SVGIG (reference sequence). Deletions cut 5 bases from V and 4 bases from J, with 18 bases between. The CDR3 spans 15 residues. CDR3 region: CAWGEGQGLGNTIYF. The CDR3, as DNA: TGTGCCTGGGGGGAGGGCCAGGGGCTGGGAAACACCATATATTTT.